This note documents a single T cell receptor (beta chain) sequence. This sample was included in a study of CD8+CD57+ T cells in acquired aplastic anemia. Study overall: Quantities of DNA derived from sorted CD4+ and CD8+ cells averaged around 3 ug.

The germline gives CDR1 LGHNA, CDR2 YSLEER. V was clipped by 6 bases and J by 2 bases, with 20 bases between them. This CDR3 contains 17 residues. Profiles of TCR beta VDJ and CDR3 were generated from a genomic DNA template. Each CDR3 protein is one row after TCRdb ran MiXCR on the reads. Of around 200,000 distinct CDR3 sequences in the sample, over 55% were seen once. The chain links TRBV4-3 to TRBJ2-1; tentatively, D is TRBD2 (5 bases). What was sequenced was sorted CD4+, CD8+, or CD8+CD57+ T cells (not recorded which) from PBMCs. The sequence derives from a human donor in good health. The chain's CDR3 is CASSPALVAGPYNEQFF. The CDR3 region has the DNA TGCGCCAGCAGTCCTGCCCTGGTTGCGGGTCCCTACAATGAGCAGTTCTTC.